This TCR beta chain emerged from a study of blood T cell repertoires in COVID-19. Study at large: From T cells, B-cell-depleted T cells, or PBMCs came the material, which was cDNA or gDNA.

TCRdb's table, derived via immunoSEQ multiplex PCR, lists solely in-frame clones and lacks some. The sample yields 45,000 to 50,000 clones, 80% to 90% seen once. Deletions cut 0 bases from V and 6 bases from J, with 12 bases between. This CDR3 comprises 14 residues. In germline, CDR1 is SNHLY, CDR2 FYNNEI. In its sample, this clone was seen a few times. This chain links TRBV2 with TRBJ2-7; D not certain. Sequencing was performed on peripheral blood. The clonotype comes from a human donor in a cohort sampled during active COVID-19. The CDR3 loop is CASSEAARGSEQYF. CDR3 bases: TGTGCCAGCAGTGAAGCGGCCAGAGGTAGCGAGCAGTACTTC.